The 21 T cell receptor beta chains below all came from one sample that was sequenced in a study of somatic mutations in cytotoxic T cells in rheumatoid arthritis. TCRdb keeps only in-frame clones here, not all; method: immunoSEQ multiplex PCR. The data contain 15,000 to 20,000 clones, around four fifths of them singletons. The sample was CD8+ T cells sorted from blood. Receptors originate from an adult with rheumatoid arthritis.

This chain connects TRBV6-5 to TRBJ2-1; no reliable D call. Germline values: CDR1 MNHEY, CDR2 SVGAGI. Trimming removed 7 bases at V and 0 bases at J, with 7 bases between. The CDR3 has 13 amino acids. The CDR3 coding sequence is TGTGCCAGCACCGCTAACTCCTACAATGAGCAGTTCTTC. This encodes CASTANSYNEQFF.

This chain joins TRBV9 and TRBJ1-2; D unclear. The CDR3 contains 16 residues. With 0 bases removed from V and 2 bases from J, the gap between germline ends came to 14 bases. Germline-derived CDR1 and CDR2 are SGDLS and YYNGEE. This CDR3 is CASSVGGPGANYGYTF. Here the CDR3 DNA reads TGTGCCAGCAGCGTAGGCGGCCCAGGAGCAAACTATGGCTACACCTTC.

In nucleotides, the CDR3 is TGTGCCAGCAGTTATAGCGGGACGGTCGGGGAGCTGTTTTTT. Amino acid sequence: CASSYSGTVGELFF. The chain combines TRBV5-8 with TRBJ2-2; 8 positions match TRBD2. This CDR3 comprises 14 residues. Germline CDR1 SGHTS, CDR2 YDEGEE. The ends lost 5 bases at V and 7 bases at J; junction bases unmatched: 7.

This chain uses TRBV4-3 with TRBJ2-7; D is possibly TRBD1 or TRBD2 (6 bases each). Germline V gives CDR1 LGHNA, CDR2 YSLEER. Trimming removed 1 base at V and 3 bases at J, with 16 bases between. The CDR3 is made up of 16 amino acids. CDR3 nucleotides: TGCGCCAGCAGCCAAGTGGGGGCTAGCGAATACTACGAGCAGTACTTC. Its translation: CASSQVGASEYYEQYF.

The chain joins TRBV14 to TRBJ2-2; no clear D gene. CDR3 length equals 15 residues. V was trimmed by 0 bases and J by 4 bases, leaving 9 bases between them. CDR1 SGHDN and CDR2 FVKESK come from the germline V gene. CDR3 in amino acids: CASSQDSSATGELFF. The CDR3 DNA sequence: TGTGCCAGCAGCCAAGATTCCAGCGCCACCGGGGAGCTGTTTTTT.

The rearrangement links TRBV7-8 to TRBJ2-2, with 10 positions matching TRBD1. CDR1 and CDR2 (germline): SGHVS, FQNEAQ. V lost 5 bases and J lost 6; bases outside the gene matches: 6. CDR3 size: 15 residues. CDR3: CASSILGTGAGELFF. The DNA of the CDR3 is TGTGCCAGCAGCATCCTAGGGACAGGGGCCGGGGAGCTGTTTTTT.

The chain is built from TRBV9 and TRBJ2-3; 10 bases are shared with TRBD2. The CDR3 totals 16 residues. V lost 0 bases and J lost 5; bases outside the gene matches: 6. Germline values: CDR1 SGDLS, CDR2 YYNGEE. CDR3: CASSVEAGGPIDTQYF. The CDR3 bases are TGTGCCAGCAGCGTAGAAGCGGGGGGGCCGATAGATACGCAGTATTTT.

This rearrangement joins TRBV11-2 to TRBJ2-2; D remains unclear. Trimming took off 4 bases at V and 3 bases at J, with 12 bases between the two ends. Germline CDR1 SGHAT, CDR2 FQNNGV. The CDR3 contains 15 residues. In DNA, the CDR3 is TGTGCCAGCAGCTCCCTCCTCTTTTACACCGGGGAGCTGTTTTTT. Protein sequence: CASSSLLFYTGELFF.

The rearrangement uses TRBV7-9 and TRBJ1-2; D may be TRBD1 (6 bases). CDR1 and CDR2 (germline): SEHNR, FQNEAQ (reference sequence). V was trimmed by 1 base and J by 4 bases, leaving 13 bases between them. This CDR3 contains 15 residues. The chain's CDR3 is CASSLGWTESYGYTF. The CDR3 DNA reads as TGTGCCAGCAGCTTAGGGTGGACAGAATCCTATGGCTACACCTTC.

V gene TRBV5-1 combines with J gene TRBJ2-1, with D uncertain. With 0 bases removed from V and 8 bases from J, the gap between germline ends came to 6 bases. There are 12 residues in the CDR3. Germline V CDR1 and CDR2: SGHRS, YFSETQ. The CDR3 DNA follows: TGCGCCAGCAGCTTGGGGGTTTATGAGCAGTTCTTC. It is translated as CASSLGVYEQFF.

The V and J genes are TRBV9 and TRBJ2-3; 8 bases fit TRBD2. The CDR3 contains 17 residues. CDR1 and CDR2 (germline): SGDLS, YYNGEE. V lost 0 bases, J lost 2 bases, and 8 bases stayed unmatched. The CDR3 coding sequence is TGTGCCAGCAGCGTAGTTGATATTAGCGGGACCACAGATACGCAGTATTTT. Protein: CASSVVDISGTTDTQYF.

V gene TRBV7-9 combines with J gene TRBJ1-4, with D unclear. Germline CDR1 SEHNR, CDR2 FQNEAQ (reference sequence). The CDR3 is 18 amino acids. Between the trimmed V and J ends, which lost 4 bases and 0 bases, there was a span of 18 bases. As DNA, the CDR3 is TGTGCCAGCAGCTACGCCCTTCCCTTTGCTGCAACTAATGAAAAACTGTTTTTT. Amino acids: CASSYALPFAATNEKLFF.

V gene TRBV4-3 combines with J gene TRBJ2-1; 9 nucleotides agree with TRBD1. V was pared by 5 bases and J by 9 bases, with 8 bases of the junction left unmatched. Germline CDR1 reads LGHNA; CDR2 reads YSLEER. The CDR3 has 14 residues. The CDR3 coding sequence is TGCGCCAGCAGCTTACAGGGGGCGGGCGCTGAGCAGTTCTTC. Residues: CASSLQGAGAEQFF.

This chain joins TRBV6-5 and TRBJ1-1, with a tentative D call TRBD1 (5 bases). V was shortened by 0 bases and J by 0 bases, with 8 bases between the two germline ends. Germline lookup yields CDR1 MNHEY and CDR2 SVGAGI. There are 15 residues in the CDR3. In DNA form, the CDR3 reads TGTGCCAGCAGTTACTCCGGGGCGATGAACACTGAAGCTTTCTTT. It specifies CASSYSGAMNTEAFF.

On this clone: The identical CDR3 is also encoded by other nucleotide sequences in the sample. The CDR3 protein is CASSLRGTEAFF. For the CDR3, the DNA is TGTGCCAGCAGCCTTCGGGGCACTGAAGCTTTCTTT. The chain joins TRBV7-9 to TRBJ1-1; D remains ambiguous. CDR3 length: 12 residues. Germline assignment: CDR1 SEHNR and CDR2 FQNEAQ (reference sequence). V lost 5 bases and J 4 bases, leaving 8 bases between the germline ends.

The CDR3 coding sequence is TGTGCTAGTGGTTTGTCTGGGACGGCGAACACTGAAGCTTTCTTT. Its protein is CASGLSGTANTEAFF. J is TRBJ1-1 and V is TRBV12-5; TRBD1 is a possible D gene (5 bases). The CDR3 loop spans 15 amino acids. Germline lookup yields CDR1 LGHNT and CDR2 FRNRAP. The ends were cut back, 2 bases at V and 1 base at J, with 11 bases in the middle.

This clone was seen a few times. The rearrangement uses TRBV4-3 and TRBJ2-7; D might be TRBD2 (6 bases). The CDR3 has 15 amino acids. CDR1 is LGHNA, CDR2 YSLEER, per germline. V was shortened by 0 bases and J by 1 base, with 10 bases between the two germline ends. The CDR3 protein is CASSQDRGYSYEQYF. CDR3 DNA: TGCGCCAGCAGCCAAGATCGGGGGTATTCCTACGAGCAGTACTTC.

The chain employs TRBV6-1 and TRBJ2-3, with a weak D call TRBD1 (6 bases). V lost 6 bases to trimming and J lost 2 bases, with 12 bases between them. CDR1 is MNHNS and CDR2 is SASEGT in the germline V gene. The CDR3 covers 14 residues. The CDR3 is CASSPRGHTDTQYF. For the CDR3, the DNA is TGTGCCAGCAGCCCCCGGGGACACACAGATACGCAGTATTTT.

The chain links TRBV14 to TRBJ2-1, with D perhaps matching TRBD2 (5 bases). The germline V and J ends were trimmed by 4 bases and 7 bases, with 17 bases remaining between them. Per the germline V gene, CDR1 is SGHDN and CDR2 is FVKESK. There are 15 residues in the CDR3. CDR3 in DNA: TGTGCCAGCAGCCTAAAGTTCGGGGAAGGAAATGAGCAGTTCTTC. It encodes CASSLKFGEGNEQFF.

This clone was observed a single time. The J gene is TRBJ2-1, the V gene TRBV10-2, with TRBD2 matching 8 bases. The germline gives CDR1 WSHSY, CDR2 SAAADI. The junction had 5 bases not matched to a gene; V was cut back by 6 bases and J by 7 bases. The length of the CDR3 is 13 residues. The CDR3 loop reads CASRSGGGNEQFF. DNA for the CDR3: TGCGCCAGCAGGAGCGGGGGTGGGAATGAGCAGTTCTTC.

This clone was recorded once. The chain employs TRBV5-1 and TRBJ2-1; D unclear. V lost 4 bases and J lost 0, with 11 bases in between. The CDR3 sequence is 15 residues long. Germline CDR1 reads SGHRS; CDR2 reads YFSETQ. The CDR3 DNA is TGCGCCAGCAGCCCCCGCGGAAGCTCCTACAATGAGCAGTTCTTC. Its protein is CASSPRGSSYNEQFF.